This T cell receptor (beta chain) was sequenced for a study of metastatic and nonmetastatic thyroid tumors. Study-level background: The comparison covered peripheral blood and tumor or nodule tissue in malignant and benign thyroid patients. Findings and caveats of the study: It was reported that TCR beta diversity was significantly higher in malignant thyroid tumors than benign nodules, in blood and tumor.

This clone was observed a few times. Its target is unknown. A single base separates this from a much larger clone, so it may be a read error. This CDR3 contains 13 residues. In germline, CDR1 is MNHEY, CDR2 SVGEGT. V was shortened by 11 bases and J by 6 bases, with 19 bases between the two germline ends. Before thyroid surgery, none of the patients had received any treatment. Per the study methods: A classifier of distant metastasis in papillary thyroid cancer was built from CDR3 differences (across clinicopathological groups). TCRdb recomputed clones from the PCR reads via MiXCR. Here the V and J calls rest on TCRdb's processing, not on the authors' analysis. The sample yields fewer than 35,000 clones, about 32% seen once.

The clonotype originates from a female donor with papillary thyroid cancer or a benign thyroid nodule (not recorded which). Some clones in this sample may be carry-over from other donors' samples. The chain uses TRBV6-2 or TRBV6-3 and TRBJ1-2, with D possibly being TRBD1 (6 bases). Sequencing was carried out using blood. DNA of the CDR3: TGTGCCGGCGACAGGTGCTCCAGAGATGGCTACACCTTC. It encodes CAGDRCSRDGYTF.